A selection of T cell receptor beta chains follows, all from one sample in a study of radiotherapy plus CTLA-4 blockade in lung cancer. Produced via immunoSEQ multiplex PCR; TCRdb's table is partial and in-frame only. The sample gives roughly 50,000 clones, around nine tenths of which show up once; about 17% is in the top ten. Sequenced here: peripheral blood, sampled from a patient treated with radiotherapy plus ipilimumab. Every receptor here comes from a human donor with non-small cell lung cancer that progressed on radiotherapy plus ipilimumab. Some clones in this sample may be carry-over from other donors' samples. Both conserved end residues are part of each CDR3. Some rows mark clone size as missing; the rest say once, few, many or name a class of expanded clone.

j_call v_call clone_size cdr3_aa
TRBJ2-5 TRBV19 . CASSIYSLAGGTQYF
TRBJ2-5 TRBV4-1 . CASSHGRPGQETQYF
TRBJ1-1 TRBV27 . CASSLGDRGLTEAFF
. TRBV18 . CASSPRDRTYEQYF
TRBJ1-2 TRBV19 . CASSTGQGADGYTF
TRBJ1-2 TRBV15 . CATSRTLDRYGYTF
TRBJ1-2 TRBV30 . CAWSVQVSYGYTF
TRBJ2-3 TRBV7-6 . CASSSRLAGADTQYF
TRBJ1-4 TRBV5-1 . CASSFDSSGEKLFF
TRBJ1-5 TRBV2 . CASSLWGQGQPQHF
TRBJ1-1 TRBV2 . CASSERAGVAFF
TRBJ2-5 TRBV27 . CASSFRGAKTQYF
TRBJ2-1 TRBV4-1 once CASSQAPTGSEQFF
TRBJ2-3 TRBV11-3 . CASSLESRGSTDTQYF
TRBJ1-1 TRBV7-2 . CASRKGGTEAFF
TRBJ2-1 TRBV9 . CASSVSGIPGEQFF
TRBJ2-5 TRBV11-1 . CASSPDRGTLYF
TRBJ2-2 TRBV5-6 . CASSLVGASAGELFF
TRBJ2-7 TRBV9 . CASSEGTGYEQYF
TRBJ2-1 TRBV19 . CASSQMGRVAYNEQFF
TRBJ1-4 TRBV5-4 few CASSPEEGTVQVPTNEKLFF
TRBJ2-1 TRBV10-1 . CASSPLAGDLTNEQFF